The clone carrying this TCR beta chain has only a few counts. Its specificity is not known. The length of the CDR3 is 14 residues. V was shortened by 1 base and J by 2 bases, with 6 bases between the two germline ends. Germline CDR1 SGHDN, CDR2 FVKESK. The record originates from a study of cytomegalovirus exposure and HLA in healthy donors. Overall study results and limits: The Asian-associated ancestry cluster reportedly had fewer N-insertions than the approximately 700-donor mean in a later analysis. Three chains tied to CMV proved CMV antigen-specific in vitro.

The PCR made use of 60 Vbeta and 13 Jbeta primers. Clones were sequenced by immunoSEQ multiplex PCR, and TCRdb holds only the in-frame ones, with some missing. This table has some 130,000 clones, roughly 89% appearing once. Those who donated were healthy bone marrow donors. The sample comprised PBMCs. This clonotype originated in a woman aged 25 to 45 in good health and CMV-seronegative. The gene calls are TRBV14 and TRBJ1-3; D gene unclear. DNA for the CDR3: TGTGCCAGCAGCCAAGGGCCCCCTGGAAACACCATATATTTT. This codes for CASSQGPPGNTIYF.